The clone carrying this T cell receptor beta chain was seen repeatedly, ten times or more. Its antigen is not identified. The related graft donor's blood sample was taken on the day of bone marrow donation. The sample comes from a study of T cells after posttransplantation cyclophosphamide. Findings and caveats of the study: Tissue-infiltrating T cells from skin or gut overlapped little with blood T cells. After PTCy, TRB diversity resembled that of CNI/methotrexate controls. Donor-recipient repertoire similarity was low at 1-2 months, rising over year one.

Some clones are missing from TCRdb's copy, which holds only in-frame ones; the method was immunoSEQ multiplex PCR. The repertoire has nearly 25,000 clones, none seen only once; the ten largest take less than 5.5%. V shed 4 bases and J 2 bases; nucleotides not matched to a gene: 7. The CDR3 loop spans 15 amino acids. Per germline, CDR1 SEHNR and CDR2 FQNEAQ (reference sequence). The chain carries TRBV7-9 and TRBJ1-1, with TRBD1 identical over 7 bases. This sequence was found in a woman aged 45-59 years in good health, CMV-negative, and a related stem cell transplant donor. The sample was PBMCs. The CDR3 loop is CASSSTGEGNTEAFF. The CDR3 nucleotides are TGTGCCAGCAGCTCTACAGGGGAAGGTAACACTGAAGCTTTCTTT. Drawing the rest from reference TRBV7-9 and TRBJ1-1, the complete variable domain is DTGVSQNPRHKITKRGQNVTFRCDPISEHNRLYWYRQTLGQGPEFLTYFQNEAQLEKSRLLSDRFSAERPKGSFSTLEIQRTEQGDSAMYLCASSSTGEGNTEAFFGQGTRLTVV.